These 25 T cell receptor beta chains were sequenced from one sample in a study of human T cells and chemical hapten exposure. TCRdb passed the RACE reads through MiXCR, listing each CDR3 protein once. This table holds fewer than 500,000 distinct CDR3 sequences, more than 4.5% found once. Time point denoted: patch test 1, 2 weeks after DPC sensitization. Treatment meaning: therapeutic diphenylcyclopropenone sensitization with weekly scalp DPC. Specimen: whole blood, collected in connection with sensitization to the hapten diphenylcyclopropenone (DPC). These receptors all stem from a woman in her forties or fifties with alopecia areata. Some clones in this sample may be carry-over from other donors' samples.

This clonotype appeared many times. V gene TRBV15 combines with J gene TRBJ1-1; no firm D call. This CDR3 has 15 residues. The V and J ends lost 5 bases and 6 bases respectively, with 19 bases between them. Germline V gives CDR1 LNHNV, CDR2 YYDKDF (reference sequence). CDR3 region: CATSGRTHLNAEAFF. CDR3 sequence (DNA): TGTGCCACCAGCGGTCGGACCCACCTAAACGCTGAAGCTTTCTTT.

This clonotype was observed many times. CDR3 residues: CATSRLGRGTNEKLFF. In DNA, the CDR3 is TGTGCCACCAGCAGACTGGGGAGAGGGACTAATGAAAAACTGTTTTTT. The chain combines TRBV15 with TRBJ1-4; D remains unclear. CDR1 and CDR2 from the germline V gene are LNHNV and YYDKDF (reference sequence). The CDR3 totals 16 residues. Trimming removed 2 bases at V and 2 bases at J, with 12 bases between.

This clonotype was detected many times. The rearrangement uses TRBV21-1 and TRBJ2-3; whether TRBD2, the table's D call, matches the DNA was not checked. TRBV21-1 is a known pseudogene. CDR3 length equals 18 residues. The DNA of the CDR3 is TGTGCCAGCAGCAACCGTCCCGGGACTAGCGGGAGGAAAGATACGCAGTATTTT. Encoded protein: CASSNRPGTSGRKDTQYF.

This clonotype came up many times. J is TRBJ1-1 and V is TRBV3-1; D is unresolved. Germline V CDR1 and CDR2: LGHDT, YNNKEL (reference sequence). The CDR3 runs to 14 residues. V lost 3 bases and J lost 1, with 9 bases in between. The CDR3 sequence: CASSHRRQNTEAFF. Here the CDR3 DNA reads TGTGCCAGCAGCCACCGGCGACAGAACACTGAAGCTTTCTTT.

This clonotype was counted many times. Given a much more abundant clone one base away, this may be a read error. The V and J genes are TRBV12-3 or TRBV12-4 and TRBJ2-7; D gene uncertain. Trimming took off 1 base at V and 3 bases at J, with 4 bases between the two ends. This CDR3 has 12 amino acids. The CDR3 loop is CASSLGRYEQYF. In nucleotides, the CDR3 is TGTGCCAGCAGTTTAGGGCGCTACGAGCAGTACTTC.

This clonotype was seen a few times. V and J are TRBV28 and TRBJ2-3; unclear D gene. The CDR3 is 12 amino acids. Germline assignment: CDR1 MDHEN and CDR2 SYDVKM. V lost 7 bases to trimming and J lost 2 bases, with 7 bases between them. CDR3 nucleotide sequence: TGTGCCAGCACGACCCTCACAGATACGCAGTATTTT. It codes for CASTTLTDTQYF.

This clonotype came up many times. Here the CDR3 DNA reads TGCGCCAGCAGCTCTAACCGGGATTTTACAGATACGCAGTATTTT. Translating it yields CASSSNRDFTDTQYF. The gene calls are TRBV5-1 and TRBJ2-3, with a weak D call TRBD2 (5 bases). V lost 3 bases, J lost 3 bases, and 14 bases lay in between. This CDR3 region has 15 residues. Looked up from germline, CDR1 is SGHRS and CDR2 is YFSETQ.

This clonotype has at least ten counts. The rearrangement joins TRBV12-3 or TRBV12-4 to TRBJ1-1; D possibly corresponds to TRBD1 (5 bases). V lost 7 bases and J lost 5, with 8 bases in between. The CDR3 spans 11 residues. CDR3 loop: CASTWTTEAFF. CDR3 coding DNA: TGTGCCAGCACCTGGACAACTGAAGCTTTCTTT.

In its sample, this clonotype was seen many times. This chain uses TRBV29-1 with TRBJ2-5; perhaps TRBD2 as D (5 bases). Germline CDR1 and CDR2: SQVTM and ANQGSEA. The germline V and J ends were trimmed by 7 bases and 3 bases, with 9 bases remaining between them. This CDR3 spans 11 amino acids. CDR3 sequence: CSAMREETQYF. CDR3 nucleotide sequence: TGCAGCGCGATGAGGGAAGAGACCCAGTACTTC.

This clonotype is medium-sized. The CDR3 nucleotides are TGTGCCAGCAGCCAACGGGGCACCATTTCCTATAATTCACCCCTCCACTTT. Protein product: CASSQRGTISYNSPLHF. The J gene is TRBJ1-6, the V gene TRBV4-2; possibly TRBD1 for D (5 bases). V dropped 2 bases and J dropped 1 base, with 12 bases sitting between them. The CDR3 sequence is 17 residues long. Germline V lookup: CDR1 LGHNA, CDR2 YNFKEQ.

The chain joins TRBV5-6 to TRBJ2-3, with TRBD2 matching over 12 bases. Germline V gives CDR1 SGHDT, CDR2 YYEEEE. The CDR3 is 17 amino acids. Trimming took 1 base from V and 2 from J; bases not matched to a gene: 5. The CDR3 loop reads CASSLRLAGAYTDTQYF. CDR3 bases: TGTGCCAGCAGCTTGAGACTAGCGGGAGCCTACACAGATACGCAGTATTTT.

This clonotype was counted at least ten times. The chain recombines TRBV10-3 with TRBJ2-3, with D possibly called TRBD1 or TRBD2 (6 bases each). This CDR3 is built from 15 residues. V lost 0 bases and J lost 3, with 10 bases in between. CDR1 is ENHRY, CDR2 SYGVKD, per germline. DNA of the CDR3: TGTGCCATCAGTGAGTCAAGGGGGGCGACAGATACGCAGTATTTT. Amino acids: CAISESRGATDTQYF.

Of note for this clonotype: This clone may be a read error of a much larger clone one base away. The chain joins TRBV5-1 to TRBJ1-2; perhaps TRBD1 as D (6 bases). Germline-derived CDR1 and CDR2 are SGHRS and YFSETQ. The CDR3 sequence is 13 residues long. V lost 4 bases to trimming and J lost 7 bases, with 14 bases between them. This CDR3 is CASSLRDTSGYTF. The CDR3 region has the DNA TGCGCCAGCAGCCTCCGGGACACCTCTGGCTACACCTTC. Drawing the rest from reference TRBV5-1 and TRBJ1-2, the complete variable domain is KAGVTQTPRYLIKTRGQQVTLSCSPISGHRSVSWYQQTPGQGLQFLFEYFSETQRNKGNFPGRFSGRQFSNSRSEMNVSTLELGDSALYLCASSLRDTSGYTFGSGTRLTVV.

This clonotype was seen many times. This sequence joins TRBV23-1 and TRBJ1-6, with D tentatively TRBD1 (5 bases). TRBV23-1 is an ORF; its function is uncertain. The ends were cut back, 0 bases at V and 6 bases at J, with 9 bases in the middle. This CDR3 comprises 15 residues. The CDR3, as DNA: TGCGCCAGCAGTCAATCGGGACGGATTAATTCACCCCTCCACTTT. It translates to CASSQSGRINSPLHF.

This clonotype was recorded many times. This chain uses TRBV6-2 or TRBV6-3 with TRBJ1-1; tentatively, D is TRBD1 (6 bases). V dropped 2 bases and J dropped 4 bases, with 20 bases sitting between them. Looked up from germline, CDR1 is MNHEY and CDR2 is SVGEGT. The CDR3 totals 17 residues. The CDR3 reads CASSYMGGWYEGTEAFF. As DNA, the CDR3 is TGTGCCAGCAGTTACATGGGGGGCTGGTACGAGGGCACTGAAGCTTTCTTT.

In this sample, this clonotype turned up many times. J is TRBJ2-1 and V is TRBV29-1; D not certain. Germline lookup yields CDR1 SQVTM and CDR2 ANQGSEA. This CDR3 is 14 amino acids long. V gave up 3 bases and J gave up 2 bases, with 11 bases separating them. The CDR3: CSVESRGTYNEQFF. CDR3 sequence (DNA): TGCAGCGTTGAGTCTCGCGGCACCTACAATGAGCAGTTCTTC.

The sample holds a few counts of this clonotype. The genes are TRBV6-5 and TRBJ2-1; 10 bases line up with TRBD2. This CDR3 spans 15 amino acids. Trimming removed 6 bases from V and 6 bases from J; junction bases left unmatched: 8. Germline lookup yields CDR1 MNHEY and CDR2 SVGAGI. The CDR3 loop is CASRSGLALINEQFF. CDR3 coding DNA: TGTGCCAGCAGGTCGGGACTAGCGCTAATCAATGAGCAGTTCTTC.

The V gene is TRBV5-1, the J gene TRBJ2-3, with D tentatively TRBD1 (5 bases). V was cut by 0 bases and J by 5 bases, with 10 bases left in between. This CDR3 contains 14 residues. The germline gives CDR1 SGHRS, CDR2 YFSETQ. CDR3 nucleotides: TGCGCCAGCAGCTTGGCACAGGTGGTAGATACGCAGTATTTT. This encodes CASSLAQVVDTQYF.

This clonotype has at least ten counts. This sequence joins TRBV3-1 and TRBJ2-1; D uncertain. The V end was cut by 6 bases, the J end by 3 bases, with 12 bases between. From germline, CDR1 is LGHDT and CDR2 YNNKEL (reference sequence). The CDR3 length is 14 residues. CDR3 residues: CASRRKPNYNEQFF. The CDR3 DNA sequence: TGTGCCAGCAGGCGCAAACCGAACTACAATGAGCAGTTCTTC.

This CDR3 reads CASSRRTGSPYTEAFF. The CDR3 DNA follows: TGTGCCAGCAGTCGAAGGACAGGGAGCCCCTACACTGAAGCTTTCTTT. This chain uses TRBV6-1 with TRBJ1-1, with 8 bases matching TRBD1. Germline loops: CDR1 MNHNS, CDR2 SASEGT. V trimming: 5 bases; J trimming: 3 bases; junction bases outside the gene matches: 11. This CDR3 is built from 16 residues.

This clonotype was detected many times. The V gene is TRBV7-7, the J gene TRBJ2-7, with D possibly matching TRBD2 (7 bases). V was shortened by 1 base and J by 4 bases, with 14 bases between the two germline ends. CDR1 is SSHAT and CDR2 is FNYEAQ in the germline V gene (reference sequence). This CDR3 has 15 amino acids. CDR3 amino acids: CASSLGGGPHYEQYF. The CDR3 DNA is TGTGCCAGCAGCTTAGGGGGGGGGCCCCATTACGAGCAGTACTTC.

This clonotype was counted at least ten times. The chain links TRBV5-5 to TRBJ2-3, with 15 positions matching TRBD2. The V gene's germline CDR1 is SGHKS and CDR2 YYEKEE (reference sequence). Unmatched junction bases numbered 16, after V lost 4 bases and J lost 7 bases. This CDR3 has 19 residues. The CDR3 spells CASSPTPGLAGGSPNTQYF. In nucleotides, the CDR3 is TGTGCCAGCAGCCCCACTCCGGGACTAGCGGGGGGTTCCCCCAATACGCAGTATTTT.

CDR3: CASSQKASEAFF. The CDR3 coding sequence is TGTGCCAGCAGCCAAAAGGCCTCTGAAGCTTTCTTT. This chain uses TRBV3-1 with TRBJ1-1, with D unclear. There are 12 residues in the CDR3. Germline V gene lookup returns CDR1 LGHDT and CDR2 YNNKEL (reference sequence). V was pared by 2 bases and J by 6 bases, with 7 bases between.

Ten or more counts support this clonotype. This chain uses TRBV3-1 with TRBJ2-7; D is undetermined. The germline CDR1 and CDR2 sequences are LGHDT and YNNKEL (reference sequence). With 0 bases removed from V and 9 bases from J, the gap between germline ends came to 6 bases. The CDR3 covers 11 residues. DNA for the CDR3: TGTGCCAGCAGCCAAGATACTGGGCAGTACTTC. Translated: CASSQDTGQYF.

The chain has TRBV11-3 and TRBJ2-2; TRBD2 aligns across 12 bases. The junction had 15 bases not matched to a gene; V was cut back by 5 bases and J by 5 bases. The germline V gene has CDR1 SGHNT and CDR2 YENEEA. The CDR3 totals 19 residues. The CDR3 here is CASSPGLAGLSRWTGELFF. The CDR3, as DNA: TGTGCCAGCAGCCCGGGACTAGCGGGCCTAAGTCGATGGACCGGGGAGCTGTTTTTT.